Described below is a single TCR beta chain sequence and its context. Antigen specificity is unknown. J was trimmed by 4 bases and V by 3 bases; bases with no gene match: 7. The CDR3 runs 15 residues. The germline V gene encodes CDR1 SGHTA and CDR2 FQGNSA. Here immunoSEQ multiplex PCR was the method, and the copy in TCRdb shows in-frame clones only, minus some. The data hold fewer than 130,000 clones, with roughly 89% observed a single time. The source of the sample is a study of cytomegalovirus exposure and HLA in healthy donors. Notes on the study in general: The classifier, whose performance was assessed in both the original and validation cohorts, reportedly diagnosed cytomegalovirus status with high specificity and sensitivity. Researchers catalogued about 160 TCR beta chains as cytomegalovirus-associated.

The clonotype originates from a woman in her late teens or twenties in good health and CMV-seronegative. This chain connects TRBV7-2 to TRBJ2-7; 9 positions agree with TRBD1. Sequences were obtained from PBMCs. CDR3 region: CASSLRTGEGYEQYF. The CDR3 nucleotides read TGTGCCAGCAGCTTGCGGACAGGGGAGGGGTACGAGCAGTACTTC.